What follows are 15 T cell receptor beta chains derived from one specimen sequenced in a study of beta chain features in type 1 diabetes. Study observations and caveats: Moderate but significant shortening of TCRB CDR3s was recorded in all four CD4+ subsets from Type 1 diabetes patients.

Their recognized antigens are unknown. The isolated RNA, all of it, was reverse transcribed, so expressed TCRB transcripts were what got sequenced. Only in-frame clones appear in the TCRdb table, and some are missing; sequencing was by immunoSEQ multiplex PCR. This sample has some 700,000 clones, with around 15% found just once. The specimen was naive CD4+ T cells from blood. These receptors all come from a man aged 18 to 29 with type 1 diabetes.

The chain links TRBV18 to TRBJ2-3; 10 positions match TRBD1. The CDR3 is 14 amino acids. V lost 4 bases to trimming and J lost 4 bases; unmatched junction nucleotides: 2. Germline CDR1 is KGHSH and CDR2 is LQKENI. DNA of the CDR3: TGTGCCAGCTCACAGGGACAGGGGTCAGATACGCAGTATTTT. This sequence encodes CASSQGQGSDTQYF.

The chain recombines TRBV25-1 with TRBJ2-5; 11 nucleotides align to TRBD2. CDR1 MGHDK and CDR2 SYGVNS come from the germline V gene. J lost 5 bases, V lost 2 bases, and 13 bases had no gene match. The CDR3 has 18 residues. The CDR3 sequence is CASSEGPSGGILSETQYF. CDR3 nucleotides: TGTGCCAGCAGTGAAGGCCCTAGCGGGGGGATCCTGTCGGAGACCCAGTACTTC.

This clone was detected only a few times. This sequence joins TRBV7-7 and TRBJ2-2; no firm D call. CDR1 and CDR2 from the germline V gene are SSHAT and FNYEAQ (reference sequence). This CDR3 contains 15 residues. With 1 base removed from V and 2 bases from J, the gap between germline ends came to 8 bases. The CDR3 is CASSLDSPNTGELFF. The CDR3, as DNA: TGTGCCAGCAGCTTAGACAGCCCCAACACCGGGGAGCTGTTTTTT.

This sequence joins TRBV13 and TRBJ2-3, with D unresolved. Germline CDR1 is PRHDT and CDR2 is FYEKMQ (reference sequence). V lost 0 bases and J lost 1, with 5 bases in between. The length of the CDR3 is 14 residues. This CDR3 is CASSLGGGTDTQYF. CDR3 DNA sequence: TGTGCCAGCAGCTTAGGTGGGGGCACAGATACGCAGTATTTT. Looking up the rest from reference TRBV13 and TRBJ2-3 gives the full variable domain: AAGVIQSPRHLIKEKRETATLKCYPIPRHDTVYWYQQGPGQDPQFLISFYEKMQSDKGSIPDRFSAQQFSDYHSELNMSSLELGDSALYFCASSLGGGTDTQYFGPGTRLTVL.

This clone was observed a handful of times. The chain joins TRBV5-1 to TRBJ1-3, with D possibly TRBD1 on 6 matching bases. With 4 bases removed from V and 4 bases from J, the gap between germline ends came to 15 bases. Germline V gene data show CDR1 as SGHRS and CDR2 as YFSETQ. The CDR3 length is 15 residues. The CDR3 nucleotides are TGCGCCAGCAGCCTCACAGGGCTGGGCGGAAACACCATATATTTT. Translating it yields CASSLTGLGGNTIYF.

This clone was picked up a small number of times. The gene calls are TRBV6-5 and TRBJ1-5; D is uncertain. The CDR3 is made up of 16 amino acids. Trimming stripped 0 bases from V and 7 bases from J, with 16 bases between. Germline CDR1 reads MNHEY; CDR2 reads SVGAGI. CDR3 sequence: CASSYSSGPEAQPQHF. CDR3 sequence (DNA): TGTGCCAGCAGTTACTCGTCTGGGCCCGAAGCCCAGCCCCAGCATTTT.

This clone occurred a few times. V and J are TRBV29-1 and TRBJ1-5; possible D gene TRBD1, 6 bases. The CDR3 extends over 14 amino acids. Trimming took 1 base from V and 3 from J, leaving 10 bases between them. Germline V gene data show CDR1 as SQVTM and CDR2 as ANQGSEA. Here the CDR3 reads CSVEGGGHNQPQHF. Here the CDR3 DNA reads TGCAGCGTTGAAGGGGGGGGACACAATCAGCCCCAGCATTTT.

This clone was found a few times. The junction does not match germline at one end; this may be a read error. The chain uses TRBV6-5 and TRBJ2-7; D gene unclear. This CDR3 is 13 amino acids long. The germline V gene encodes CDR1 MNHEY and CDR2 SVGAGI. The CDR3 coding sequence is TGTGCCATCAGTGAGTCTGGTGGTTACGAGCAGTACTTC. Amino acids: CAISESGGYEQYF.

This chain uses TRBV28 with TRBJ2-5, with 7 nucleotides matching TRBD1. This CDR3 comprises 17 residues. J lost 5 bases, V lost 6 bases, and 18 bases had no gene match. The germline CDR1 and CDR2 sequences are MDHEN and SYDVKM. The DNA for the CDR3 is TGTGCCAGCAGCAGCGGAGGCGTGAGGGGGCCCTGGGAGACCCAGTACTTC. Its translation is CASSSGGVRGPWETQYF. Filled out from reference TRBV28 and TRBJ2-5, the complete variable domain reads DVKVTQSSRYLVKRTGEKVFLECVQDMDHENMFWYRQDPGLGLRLIYFSYDVKMKEKGDIPEGYSVSREKKERFSLILESASTNQTSMYLCASSSGGVRGPWETQYFGPGTRLLVL.

Only a few counts were recorded for this clone. The CDR3: CASSRGSSSYEQYF. CDR3 sequence (DNA): TGTGCCAGCTCACGGGGGTCTAGCTCCTACGAGCAGTACTTC. This chain links TRBV18 with TRBJ2-7; either TRBD1 or TRBD2 may supply D (5 bases each). Germline CDR1 reads KGHSH; CDR2 reads LQKENI. Trimming left V 4 bases short and J 0 bases short, with 10 bases between. The length of the CDR3 is 14 residues.

This clone was found once. V is TRBV2 and J is TRBJ1-2, with a possible D match to TRBD1 (5 bases). This CDR3 region has 15 residues. V was trimmed by 2 bases and J by 2 bases, leaving 12 bases between them. Germline V gene data show CDR1 as SNHLY and CDR2 as FYNNEI. Here the CDR3 reads CASSESMDMNYGYTF. The CDR3 DNA is TGTGCCAGCAGTGAATCGATGGACATGAACTATGGCTACACCTTC. The variable domain in full, with the rest retrieved from reference TRBV2 and TRBJ1-2, is EPEVTQTPSHQVTQMGQEVILRCVPISNHLYFYWYRQILGQKVEFLVSFYNNEISEKSEIFDDQFSVERPDGSNFTLKIRSTKLEDSAMYFCASSESMDMNYGYTFGSGTRLTVV.

The rearrangement joins TRBV6-5 to TRBJ2-1, with TRBD1 matching over 7 bases. The CDR3 contains 12 residues. CDR1 is MNHEY, CDR2 SVGAGI, per germline. V dropped 8 bases and J dropped 4; count of bases not matched to a gene: 2. As DNA, the CDR3 is TGTGCCAGCGGGACAGCTTACAATGAGCAGTTCTTC. Translating gives CASGTAYNEQFF.

This clone was seen more than once but under ten times. CDR3 in DNA: TGTGCCAGCAGCTTAGGTGGGACAGCGTACACCGGGGAGCTGTTTTTT. This translates into CASSLGGTAYTGELFF. The rearrangement joins TRBV7-2 to TRBJ2-2; TRBD1 aligns across 7 bases. V lost 1 base and J lost 3; bases outside the gene matches: 5. Germline V gives CDR1 SGHTA, CDR2 FQGNSA. The CDR3 consists of 16 residues.

The chain recombines TRBV25-1 with TRBJ2-7, with no clear D. Trimming shortened V by 0 bases and J by 8 bases, and 14 bases separated the two germline ends. Germline CDR1 is MGHDK and CDR2 is SYGVNS. The CDR3 length is 14 residues. This CDR3 reads CASSEYPGGRKQYF. DNA for the CDR3: TGTGCCAGCAGTGAATATCCGGGCGGACGCAAGCAGTACTTC.

This clone appeared a few times. The rearrangement joins TRBV4-1 to TRBJ2-7; D gene uncertain. The V end was cut by 0 bases, the J end by 3 bases, with 18 bases between. Germline CDR1 MGHRA, CDR2 YSYEKL. This CDR3 spans 17 amino acids. Written as DNA, the CDR3 is TGCGCCAGCAGCCAAGACCCTCGGGTCCCATCGGGCTACGAGCAGTACTTC. This gives the protein CASSQDPRVPSGYEQYF.